This T cell receptor beta chain comes out of a study of HIV-infected children after antiretroviral therapy interruption (dated by TCRdb to between 2019 and 2020). About the full investigation: The study included eight children, four on planned treatment interruption and four on continuous treatment, and all eight had a CD4+ count above 500 and a viral load below 50 copies/ml. Continuous-treatment samples were analyzed from corresponding weeks 0, 48 and 150. Most participating children had recorded exposure to EBV and CMV. Alongside thymic output measurements, TCR repertoires of children on planned treatment interruption were compared with TCR repertoires of children on continuous antiretroviral treatment. Interruption-arm samples came from week 0, week 12, end of interruption (week 24 or 48), and about 3 years after study end. The interruption group had a median age of roughly 9.5 years, compared with roughly 8 years in the continuous treatment group.

In light of the paper, this sample's treatment or condition label describes: PENTA 11 planned treatment interruption arm or continuous ART arm. Children from the United Kingdom aged 2 to 15 years who had been given at least three-drug ART for at least 24 weeks were enrolled as participants. The study required cryopreserved PBMCs containing at least 5 million viable cells, and a few candidate patients were excluded because of low viable PBMC yield. Naive CD4+ CD45RA+ CD45RO- T cells were FACS-sorted from thawed PBMCs on a FACSAria III cell sorter. After sorting, cells were fixed, and RNA was extracted with the RNeasy FFPE kit and then with the RNeasy Micro kit. This clonotype was seen repeatedly, ten times or more. Its antigen specificity is not known. Base qualities were left out, and no much larger clone turns up one base away. Library preparation employed 3' RACE. TCR libraries were built from RNA using a 3' RACE protocol with unique molecular identifiers to correct PCR amplification bias. Amplicon libraries were pooled in groups of up to 12 and sequenced on an Illumina MiSeq using v2 2x250 paired-end chemistry. As for how the authors treated the data: Reads were processed with Decombinator for assignment of V and J genes and CDR3, and barcode-based correction of errors and PCR bias was applied. Before Gini coefficients were calculated with the R ineq package, the repertoires were subsampled to the same depth. Three approaches were used to assess CDR3 similarity: GLIPH, Hamming distance and a shared triplet metric. Using fastp trimming at Q25 and MiXCR clonotype assembly, TCRdb reanalyzed the public sequencing data and kept in-frame beta chains. CDR3 protein sequences are deduplicated, and each keeps its most common genes and DNA. These V and J calls rely on TCRdb rather than the paper's analysis. The sample yields around 50,000 distinct CDR3 sequences; around 4.1% were counted once. The ten most abundant clones make up 0.7% of the sample.

What the study reported, not specific to this receptor: In the naive CD4+ repertoires of PTI patients, CDR3 sharing between time points dropped after the start of interruption, while many sequences were shared between the end of interruption and 3 years later. The naive CD4+ Gini coefficient rose by the end of treatment interruption, suggesting clonal expansion, and returned to baseline by 3 years. Sorted CD45RA+ naive cells might include minor non-naive CD45RA+ populations such as EMRA or stem memory cells. The low number of patients is a limitation and the data should be interpreted with caution.

Source: CD45RA+ CD4+ T cells from PBMCs, pooled from several time points, taken from a donor given antiretroviral therapy, either interrupted or continuous. In light of the paper, this sample's cell subset or site label describes: naive CD4+ CD45RA+ CD45RO- T cells. This receptor was identified in a pool of human donors with HIV.

The CDR3 protein is CASSIETRGGSVSNYGYTF. The nucleotides read TGTGCCAGTAGTATAGAGACCCGAGGGGGATCCGTCTCTAACTATGGCTACACCTTC. This sequence uses TRBV19 and TRBJ1-2; perhaps TRBD1 is the D gene, with 6 bases matching. V lost 0 bases and J lost 0 bases; the stretch between them is 20 bases long. Via the germline V gene (reference sequence), CDR1 is LNHDA and CDR2 SQIVND. The CDR3 has 19 amino acids, counting the end cysteine and phenylalanine. The read is trimmed to its CDR3 DNA, 57 bases read in frame from base 1.